Below are 23 T cell receptor beta chains sequenced from a single sample in a study of a mutant IDH1 vaccine in newly diagnosed glioma. The sample's time point: week 23, last vaccination. Each dose of the vaccine consisted of 300 ug of mutant IDH1 20-mer peptide, with topical imiquimod. The method was immunoSEQ multiplex PCR; TCRdb's version includes in-frame clones alone and lacks a portion of them. Of about 20,000 clones in the sample, roughly 86% are singletons; the top ten hold roughly an eighth. Which antigens these TCRs recognize remains unknown. The specimen comprised PBMCs, sampled from a glioma patient whose treatment included an IDH1 peptide vaccine. These receptors were taken from a man aged 25-40 years with glioma.

The CDR3 DNA follows: TGTGCCAGCAGTGACTACGAGCAGTACTTC. This gives the protein CASSDYEQYF. The rearrangement uses TRBV25-1 and TRBJ2-7; D unclear. Germline V CDR1 and CDR2: MGHDK, SYGVNS. V shed 3 bases and J shed 3 bases, with 0 bases lying between them. This CDR3 has 10 amino acids.

The chain links TRBV30 to TRBJ1-2; TRBD1 agrees at 10 bases. Germline CDR1 reads GTSNPN; CDR2 reads SVGIG (reference sequence). The CDR3 length is 16 residues. V dropped 3 bases and J dropped 4; count of bases not matched to a gene: 11. The CDR3 nucleotides are TGTGCCTGGAGAAAACCGGGACAGGGGTCAAGCTATGGCTACACCTTC. Translating gives CAWRKPGQGSSYGYTF.

J is TRBJ2-7 and V is TRBV10-3; D possibly corresponds to TRBD1 (5 bases). Trimming removed 4 bases from V and 2 bases from J, with 9 bases in between. The CDR3 loop spans 13 amino acids. The germline CDR1 and CDR2 sequences are ENHRY and SYGVKD. The CDR3 spells CAISGQLPYEQYF. CDR3 sequence (DNA): TGTGCCATCAGTGGACAGCTACCCTACGAGCAGTACTTC.

The chain links TRBV6-6 to TRBJ2-7; D is unresolved. V was cut by 6 bases and J by 0 bases, with 9 bases left in between. Germline values: CDR1 MNHNY, CDR2 SVGAGI (reference sequence). CDR3 length: 13 residues. The CDR3 loop reads CASSPGFSYEQYF. The CDR3 nucleotides read TGTGCCAGCAGCCCCGGATTCTCCTACGAGCAGTACTTC.

The rearrangement uses TRBV6-1 and TRBJ1-3; a possible D gene is TRBD1 (5 bases). Germline values: CDR1 MNHNS, CDR2 SASEGT. Between the trimmed V and J ends, which lost 1 base and 10 bases, there was a span of 17 bases. This CDR3 is built from 15 residues. The CDR3 spells CASSEGGRVPFTIYF. The CDR3 DNA is TGTGCCAGCAGTGAAGGGGGCAGGGTGCCCTTTACCATATATTTT.

This clone was counted only a few times. The chain is built from TRBV4-1 and TRBJ2-7; 10 bases match TRBD2. The CDR3 length is 16 residues. Germline V gene lookup returns CDR1 MGHRA and CDR2 YSYEKL. V shed 0 bases, J shed 9 bases, and the junction held 11 bases outside the gene matches. CDR3 sequence reads: CASSQEDRAGGQGQYF. CDR3 nucleotides: TGCGCCAGCAGCCAAGAAGACAGAGCGGGAGGGCAGGGGCAGTACTTC.

This chain links TRBV2 with TRBJ2-1; 9 positions agree with TRBD1. Losses at the gene ends were 10 bases for V and 7 bases for J; bases not matched to a gene: 5. The CDR3 is 12 residues long. Germline V gene sequence: CDR1 SNHLY, CDR2 FYNNEI. The CDR3 DNA sequence: TGTGCCACCGGGACAGGGAGAAATGAGCAGTTCTTC. Protein sequence: CATGTGRNEQFF. The whole variable domain, filled in from reference TRBV2 and TRBJ2-1, reads EPEVTQTPSHQVTQMGQEVILRCVPISNHLYFYWYRQILGQKVEFLVSFYNNEISEKSEIFDDQFSVERPDGSNFTLKIRSTKLEDSAMYFCATGTGRNEQFFGPGTRLTVL.

The chain is built from TRBV2 and TRBJ1-2; D is unresolved. Germline V gene lookup returns CDR1 SNHLY and CDR2 FYNNEI. The CDR3 is 11 amino acids. The CDR3 loop reads CATGVNYGYTF. CDR3 in DNA: TGTGCGACCGGGGTCAACTATGGCTACACCTTC.

The rearrangement links TRBV2 to TRBJ2-7; possibly TRBD1 for D (6 bases). Germline CDR1 and CDR2: SNHLY and FYNNEI. This CDR3 comprises 16 residues. The V gene lost 0 bases and the J gene lost 0 bases, with 12 bases spanning the gap. Here the CDR3 reads CASSEAHTGYSYEQYF. CDR3 sequence (DNA): TGTGCCAGCAGTGAAGCGCACACAGGGTACTCCTACGAGCAGTACTTC.

This chain links TRBV15 with TRBJ2-3, with no clear D. With 8 bases removed from V and 2 bases from J, the gap between germline ends came to 11 bases. CDR3 length: 13 residues. The V gene's germline CDR1 is LNHNV and CDR2 YYDKDF (reference sequence). The DNA for the CDR3 is TGTGCCACCGCCAAGCCCCTCACAGATACGCAGTATTTT. Translation gives CATAKPLTDTQYF.

This chain uses TRBV5-1 with TRBJ1-1, with 9 bases that match TRBD1. CDR3 length: 15 residues. Losses at the gene ends were 4 bases for V and 0 bases for J; bases not matched to a gene: 4. CDR1 is SGHRS and CDR2 is YFSETQ in the germline V gene. The CDR3, as DNA: TGCGCCAGCAGCAGAAGGACAGGGGTGAACACTGAAGCTTTCTTT. Amino acids: CASSRRTGVNTEAFF. The whole variable domain, remainder taken from reference TRBV5-1 and TRBJ1-1, is KAGVTQTPRYLIKTRGQQVTLSCSPISGHRSVSWYQQTPGQGLQFLFEYFSETQRNKGNFPGRFSGRQFSNSRSEMNVSTLELGDSALYLCASSRRTGVNTEAFFGQGTRLTVV.

The chain links TRBV4-1 to TRBJ1-1; TRBD1 agrees at 8 bases. Trimming at V came to 0 bases and at J to 7 bases, leaving 7 bases not matched to a gene. The germline gives CDR1 MGHRA, CDR2 YSYEKL. The CDR3 has 15 residues. CDR3 DNA sequence: TGCGCCAGCAGCCAAGATCCGGGACAGGTTCTTGAAGCTTTCTTT. Protein product: CASSQDPGQVLEAFF.

The chain carries TRBV4-1 and TRBJ2-7, with D possibly being TRBD1 (6 bases). V dropped 4 bases and J dropped 5 bases, with 18 bases sitting between them. This CDR3 has 15 amino acids. Germline V gene data show CDR1 as MGHRA and CDR2 as YSYEKL. The CDR3 DNA is TGCGCCAGCAGCCCTGAATGGGGGCCCAGCAACGAGCAGTACTTC. Encoded protein: CASSPEWGPSNEQYF.

The chain has TRBV4-1 and TRBJ2-7, with 7 bases matching TRBD1. The germline CDR1 and CDR2 sequences are MGHRA and YSYEKL. V lost 0 bases, J lost 6 bases, and 5 bases stayed unmatched. This CDR3 contains 14 residues. The CDR3 DNA follows: TGCGCCAGCAGCCAAGACGGGACAGCTTTCGAGCAGTACTTC. Protein sequence: CASSQDGTAFEQYF.

The chain uses TRBV2 and TRBJ2-1; 12 nucleotides align to TRBD2. The CDR3 covers 17 residues. Germline values: CDR1 SNHLY, CDR2 FYNNEI. With V trimmed by 4 bases and J by 8 bases, 12 bases remained unmatched. The CDR3 DNA reads as TGTGCCAGCAGTGGAAGACTAGCGGGAGTGAAAGGCCATGAGCAGTTCTTC. Amino acids: CASSGRLAGVKGHEQFF.

V is TRBV29-1 and J is TRBJ2-3; D remains unclear. The CDR3 is made up of 12 amino acids. Looked up from germline, CDR1 is SQVTM and CDR2 is ANQGSEA. V dropped 7 bases and J dropped 2 bases, with 10 bases sitting between them. CDR3 DNA: TGCAGCGCCCGGATCTCCACAGATACGCAGTATTTT. It yields the protein CSARISTDTQYF.

The V and J genes are TRBV19 and TRBJ2-1, with D possibly TRBD2 on 5 matching bases. V gave up 7 bases and J gave up 7 bases, with 23 bases separating them. Germline CDR1 LNHDA, CDR2 SQIVND (reference sequence). This CDR3 has 16 residues. The CDR3 region has the DNA TGTGCCAGTACCCCGGTTAGCGCCGAGACCGGGAATGAGCAGTTCTTC. Protein sequence: CASTPVSAETGNEQFF.

The chain combines TRBV5-4 with TRBJ2-1; 12 nucleotides match TRBD2. The CDR3 sequence is 16 residues long. J lost 7 bases, V lost 2 bases, and 7 bases had no gene match. Germline V CDR1 and CDR2: SGHNT, YYREEE (reference sequence). Here the CDR3 reads CASSFPRLAGVNEQFF. As DNA, the CDR3 is TGTGCCAGCAGCTTTCCCCGACTAGCGGGAGTTAATGAGCAGTTCTTC.

This clone appeared a single time. The chain employs TRBV7-9 and TRBJ1-4; D is undetermined. The CDR3 runs 14 residues. The germline gives CDR1 SEHNR, CDR2 FQNEAQ (reference sequence). Trimming shortened V by 5 bases and J by 5 bases, and 12 bases separated the two germline ends. In DNA, the CDR3 is TGTGCCAGCAGCGGAGGGAGAATAAATGAAAAACTGTTTTTT. It codes for CASSGGRINEKLFF. The complete variable domain, with remaining parts taken from reference TRBV7-9 and TRBJ1-4, reads DTGVSQNPRHKITKRGQNVTFRCDPISEHNRLYWYRQTLGQGPEFLTYFQNEAQLEKSRLLSDRFSAERPKGSFSTLEIQRTEQGDSAMYLCASSGGRINEKLFFGSGTQLSVL.

In its sample, this clone was seen once. V and J are TRBV27 and TRBJ1-2; D perhaps matches TRBD1 (6 bases). This CDR3 region has 16 residues. V lost 3 bases to trimming and J lost 2 bases, with 16 bases between them. Germline lookup yields CDR1 MNHEY and CDR2 SMNVEV (reference sequence). The DNA for the CDR3 is TGTGCCAGCAGTTTGGCTGGGGGCAGGTTCAACTATGGCTACACCTTC. As protein: CASSLAGGRFNYGYTF.

The rearrangement uses TRBV10-2 and TRBJ2-5; possibly TRBD1 for D (5 bases). The CDR3 loop spans 16 amino acids. Germline V gene lookup returns CDR1 WSHSY and CDR2 SAAADI. V lost 6 bases, J lost 1 base, and 18 bases lay in between. The CDR3 loop is CASSSDSQAPQETQYF. The DNA for the CDR3 is TGCGCCAGCAGCTCCGACAGTCAGGCCCCCCAAGAGACCCAGTACTTC.

This chain joins TRBV6-4 and TRBJ2-1, with D perhaps matching TRBD2 (5 bases). Germline loops: CDR1 MRHNA, CDR2 SNTAGT. This CDR3 has 13 residues. V shed 6 bases and J shed 11 bases, with 17 bases lying between them. The CDR3 nucleotides are TGTGCCAGCAGCTTGGACTTTAACGATCAGCAGTTCTTC. As protein: CASSLDFNDQQFF.

V and J are TRBV6-1 and TRBJ1-5; TRBD1 matches at 10 bases. The trim removed 7 bases at V and 6 bases at J, leaving 9 bases unmatched. The germline V gene has CDR1 MNHNS and CDR2 SASEGT. The CDR3 sequence is 15 residues long. CDR3 sequence reads: CASINGQGGGQPQHF. The CDR3 DNA reads TGTGCCAGCATAAACGGACAGGGGGGGGGTCAGCCCCAGCATTTT.